The rows below give T cell receptor beta chains drawn from one sample of a study of blood T cells in healthy people across ages. TCRdb used MiXCR to reprocess the 5' RACE reads, holding one entry per CDR3 protein. The data show more than 700,000 distinct CDR3 sequences, about 48% seen once. The sequencing input was blood. The receptors come from a man older than 75 in good health. Both conserved end residues are part of each CDR3. D genes are given only for firm matches. Rows give clone size only sometimes, using once, few, many, or a class for an expanded clone.

d_gene: NA; j_gene: TRBJ1-1; v_gene: TRBV28; abundance: few; CDR3nt: TGTGCCAGCAGTTTATTTGATGGGGAAGAAGCTTTCTTT; CDR3aa: CASSLFDGEEAFF
d_gene: TRBD2; j_gene: TRBJ2-1; v_gene: TRBV6-2/TRBV6-3; abundance: NA; CDR3nt: TGTGCCAGCAGTTTGAGGCTAGCGGGTGGCTACAATGAGCAGTTCTTC; CDR3aa: CASSLRLAGGYNEQFF
d_gene: NA; j_gene: TRBJ1-1; v_gene: TRBV2; abundance: NA; CDR3nt: TGTGCCAGCAGTAGGGTCACTGAAGCTTTCTTT; CDR3aa: CASSRVTEAFF
d_gene: TRBD2; j_gene: TRBJ2-5; v_gene: TRBV20-1; abundance: NA; CDR3nt: TGCAGTGCTAAAGCGGGAGGTTATGAAGAGACCCAGTACTTC; CDR3aa: CSAKAGGYEETQYF
d_gene: TRBD2; j_gene: TRBJ2-3; v_gene: TRBV2; abundance: few; CDR3nt: TGTGCCAGCAGCCGGGGGGTCACAGATACGCAGTATTTT; CDR3aa: CASSRGVTDTQYF
d_gene: NA; j_gene: TRBJ2-1; v_gene: TRBV29-1; abundance: NA; CDR3nt: TGCAGCGTTGGACGGAACGACGGAGAGCAGTTCTTC; CDR3aa: CSVGRNDGEQFF
d_gene: NA; j_gene: TRBJ1-6; v_gene: TRBV28; abundance: NA; CDR3nt: TGTGCCAGCGGTCAAGGGGTATCACCCCTCCACTTT; CDR3aa: CASGQGVSPLHF
d_gene: NA; j_gene: TRBJ1-1; v_gene: TRBV2; abundance: NA; CDR3nt: TGTGCCAGCGAAGAGAACACTGAAGCTTTCTTT; CDR3aa: CASEENTEAFF
d_gene: NA; j_gene: TRBJ2-3; v_gene: TRBV9; abundance: NA; CDR3nt: TGTGCCAGCAGCGTAGCTAGCGAAGGGGACACGCAGTATTTT; CDR3aa: CASSVASEGDTQYF
d_gene: NA; j_gene: TRBJ2-1; v_gene: TRBV3-1; abundance: NA; CDR3nt: TGTGCCAGCAGGGAGGGAGCTATGCAGTTCTTC; CDR3aa: CASREGAMQFF
d_gene: NA; j_gene: TRBJ2-7; v_gene: TRBV5-1; abundance: NA; CDR3nt: TGCGCCAGCAGCTTGGATGTCCAGGGCTACGAGCAGTACTTC; CDR3aa: CASSLDVQGYEQYF
d_gene: TRBD1; j_gene: TRBJ1-1; v_gene: TRBV12-3/TRBV12-4; abundance: NA; CDR3nt: TGTGCCAGCAGTCGAACAGGGGGGGGCACTGAAGCTTTCTTT; CDR3aa: CASSRTGGGTEAFF
d_gene: NA; j_gene: TRBJ2-1; v_gene: TRBV28; abundance: NA; CDR3nt: TGTGCCAGCAGGGGGTCCCCTTACAATGAGCAGTTCTTC; CDR3aa: CASRGSPYNEQFF
d_gene: NA; j_gene: TRBJ2-3; v_gene: TRBV5-1; abundance: NA; CDR3nt: TGCGCCAGCAGCCTTAGCGGCTTCGGAGAAGATACGCAGTATTTT; CDR3aa: CASSLSGFGEDTQYF
d_gene: NA; j_gene: TRBJ2-7; v_gene: TRBV4-2; abundance: NA; CDR3nt: TGTGCCAGCAGCCAAGATCTGGCGGGAAGCCAATATCAGTACTTC; CDR3aa: CASSQDLAGSQYQYF
d_gene: TRBD2; j_gene: TRBJ2-3; v_gene: TRBV7-9; abundance: few; CDR3nt: TGTGCCAGCAGCCAAAGCGGGAGCTCAGATACGCAGTATTTT; CDR3aa: CASSQSGSSDTQYF
d_gene: TRBD1; j_gene: TRBJ2-7; v_gene: TRBV10-3; abundance: NA; CDR3nt: TGTGCCATCAGTCCGGGACAGGGTGTCGAGCAGTACTTC; CDR3aa: CAISPGQGVEQYF
d_gene: TRBD1; j_gene: TRBJ1-3; v_gene: TRBV5-1; abundance: many; CDR3nt: TGCGCCAGCAGCTTGAGACAGGGGGTTGCTGGAAACACCATATATTTT; CDR3aa: CASSLRQGVAGNTIYF
d_gene: NA; j_gene: TRBJ2-5; v_gene: TRBV7-3; abundance: NA; CDR3nt: TGTGCCAGCAGCTTAAGGGGCCAGGCAAAAGAGACCCAGTACTTC; CDR3aa: CASSLRGQAKETQYF
d_gene: TRBD2; j_gene: TRBJ2-6; v_gene: TRBV18; abundance: few; CDR3nt: TGTGCCAGCCCAACCTCGGCGGGAGGGCCCTCTTGGGCCAACGTCCTGACTTTC; CDR3aa: CASPTSAGGPSWANVLTF
d_gene: NA; j_gene: TRBJ2-5; v_gene: TRBV25-1; abundance: NA; CDR3nt: TGTGCCAGCGCGCCACAGATCCAAGAGACCCAGTACTTC; CDR3aa: CASAPQIQETQYF
d_gene: NA; j_gene: TRBJ1-2; v_gene: TRBV2; abundance: NA; CDR3nt: TGTGCCAGCAGTGAAGAGGCAGGGACGGTTGCCGGCTACACCTTC; CDR3aa: CASSEEAGTVAGYTF
d_gene: NA; j_gene: TRBJ1-4; v_gene: TRBV10-3; abundance: NA; CDR3nt: TGTGCCATCAGTGAGTCGTTTGGCGGTGGGAATGAAAAACTGTTTTTT; CDR3aa: CAISESFGGGNEKLFF
d_gene: NA; j_gene: TRBJ1-4; v_gene: TRBV10-3; abundance: NA; CDR3nt: TGTGCCATCAGAGGTGGGACGGATGAAAAACTGTTTTTT; CDR3aa: CAIRGGTDEKLFF
d_gene: NA; j_gene: TRBJ2-7; v_gene: TRBV6-5; abundance: NA; CDR3nt: TGTGCCAGCTCAGGCGGTGATAGCTCCTACGAGCAGTACTTC; CDR3aa: CASSGGDSSYEQYF
d_gene: TRBD2; j_gene: TRBJ2-3; v_gene: TRBV5-1; abundance: NA; CDR3nt: TGCGCCAGCAGCTTGGCTCTAGCGGGCCCTAGCACAGATACGCAGTATTTT; CDR3aa: CASSLALAGPSTDTQYF
d_gene: NA; j_gene: TRBJ2-3; v_gene: TRBV20-1; abundance: NA; CDR3nt: TGCAGTGCCCGACAAGGGGTAGATACGCAGTATTTT; CDR3aa: CSARQGVDTQYF
d_gene: NA; j_gene: TRBJ2-1; v_gene: TRBV9; abundance: many; CDR3nt: TGTGCCAGCAGCCGAAGAACGGGACTGCCGACGAACAATGAGCAGTTCTTC; CDR3aa: CASSRRTGLPTNNEQFF
d_gene: TRBD2; j_gene: TRBJ2-3; v_gene: TRBV12-3/TRBV12-4; abundance: NA; CDR3nt: TGTGCCAGCAGACCAAATCGGCTAGCGGGAGAGGCAGATACGCAGTATTTT; CDR3aa: CASRPNRLAGEADTQYF
d_gene: TRBD2; j_gene: TRBJ2-1; v_gene: TRBV10-3; abundance: NA; CDR3nt: TGTGCCATCACCGGGGCGGGAGGAGACAATGAGCAGTTCTTC; CDR3aa: CAITGAGGDNEQFF